These 2 T cell receptor beta chains were all obtained from the same sample, sequenced in a study of T cell repertoires in cytomegalovirus infection. One entry per CDR3 protein, called by TCRdb with MiXCR from the reads. The repertoire holds 200,000 to 250,000 distinct CDR3 sequences, approximately 22% seen once, with roughly 18% in the top ten. The sample taken for sequencing was CD8+ T cells from PBMCs. These receptors were collected from a human donor in good health (CMV status not recorded). Some clones in this sample may be carry-over from other donors' samples.

The chain has TRBV5-6 and TRBJ2-1, with D maybe TRBD1 (7 bases). This CDR3 contains 15 residues. Germline assignment: CDR1 SGHDT and CDR2 YYEEEE. With 4 bases removed from V and 8 bases from J, the gap between germline ends came to 19 bases. The CDR3 DNA reads TGTGCCAGCAGCACCTCAGGGGGGTCTATGGATGAGCAGTTCTTC. Translation: CASSTSGGSMDEQFF. The whole variable domain, remainder taken from reference TRBV5-6 and TRBJ2-1, is DAGVTQSPTHLIKTRGQQVTLRCSPKSGHDTVSWYQQALGQGPQFIFQYYEEEERQRGNFPDRFSGHQFPNYSSELNVNALLLGDSALYLCASSTSGGSMDEQFFGPGTRLTVL.

This rearrangement joins TRBV20-1 to TRBJ2-3; 9 bases are shared with TRBD2. The CDR3 consists of 13 residues. Germline assignment: CDR1 DFQATT and CDR2 SNEGSKA (reference sequence). J gave up 3 bases and V 5 bases, and 3 bases lay outside the gene matches. CDR3 sequence: CSAGSGGTDTQYF. The CDR3, as DNA: TGCAGTGCTGGAAGCGGGGGGACAGATACGCAGTATTTT.